These 17 T cell receptor beta chains came from one sample sequenced in a study of read filtering for tumor transcriptome and immune sequencing. This library used about 360 ng RNA and molecular barcoded adaptors spanning alpha/delta and beta/gamma chains. TCRdb recomputed calls from the reads with MiXCR, one row per CDR3 protein. The sample shows 39,000 or so distinct CDR3 sequences, more than 13% of them seen only once. Specimen: a population of CD138-negative cells sorted from bone marrow. The receptors here all came from a donor at least 40 years old with multiple myeloma.

This clonotype rates as medium-sized. The genes are TRBV28 and TRBJ2-1; 9 bases map to TRBD1. Germline V gene sequence: CDR1 MDHEN, CDR2 SYDVKM. Trimming cost V 11 bases and J 6 bases; bases outside gene matches: 23. The CDR3 contains 18 residues. CDR3 nucleotide sequence: TGTGCCGCCGCGGGACAGGGAGCTGTAGCGCCAAACCCCAATGAGCAGTTCTTC. The encoded protein is CAAAGQGAVAPNPNEQFF.

The sample holds a few counts of this clonotype. The junction departs from the called germline gene at one end, perhaps through a read error. V usage is TRBV4-1 and J usage is TRBJ2-1; 10 nucleotides align to TRBD2. The germline V gene encodes CDR1 MGHRA and CDR2 YSYEKL. The CDR3 covers 18 residues. The CDR3 nucleotides are TGCGCCAGCAGCCAAGGTTGGAGTAGCGGGGGGCTTTACAGTGAGCAGTTCTTC. Residues: CASSQGWSSGGLYSEQFF.

This clonotype was detected many times. The CDR3 loop is CASRGQGAGNTEAFF. CDR3 coding DNA: TGTGCCAGCAGAGGACAGGGGGCAGGGAACACTGAAGCTTTCTTT. The chain has TRBV6-5 and TRBJ1-1; 11 nucleotides match TRBD1. The CDR3 sequence is 15 residues long. Looked up from germline, CDR1 is MNHEY and CDR2 is SVGAGI. The junction had 4 bases not matched to a gene; V was cut back by 6 bases and J by 1 base.

This clonotype appeared a few times. A much larger clonotype is one base distant, so this may be a read error. No conserved phenylalanine or tryptophan ends this CDR3, so it is likely a read error. This chain uses TRBV5-5 with TRBJ2-2, with D possibly matching TRBD1 (5 bases). Germline V gene data show CDR1 as SGHKS and CDR2 as YYEKEE (reference sequence). V was cut by 6 bases and J by 6 bases, with 18 bases left in between. The CDR3 runs 15 residues. The CDR3 sequence: CASKVGRVDAGELFL. The CDR3 DNA reads TGTGCCAGCAAGGTTGGCAGGGTTGATGCCGGGGAGCTGTTTCTT.

This clonotype was seen ten or more times. V is TRBV7-9 and J is TRBJ1-3, with 8 bases aligning to TRBD1. J gave up 5 bases and V 6 bases, and 6 bases lay outside the gene matches. The CDR3 consists of 14 residues. Germline V gives CDR1 SEHNR, CDR2 FQNEAQ (reference sequence). The CDR3 spells CASRRQGSRNTIYF. In nucleotides, the CDR3 is TGTGCCAGCAGGCGACAGGGGTCGAGAAACACCATATATTTT.

In regard to this clonotype: A much larger clone differs by one base, so this may be a read error. V and J are TRBV10-2 and TRBJ1-1, with 8 bases lining up with TRBD1. In germline, CDR1 is WSHSY, CDR2 SAAADI. The CDR3 runs to 13 residues. The CDR3 loop is CATYLTRGHEASF. CDR3 DNA: TGCGCCACATATTTAACCAGGGGGCATGAAGCTTCCTTT.

This clonotype appeared many times. The genes are TRBV5-4 and TRBJ2-1, with unresolved D. The CDR3 runs 15 residues. Per germline, CDR1 SGHNT and CDR2 YYREEE (reference sequence). The V and J ends lost 4 bases and 6 bases respectively, with 17 bases between them. The chain's CDR3 is CASSPTQEVSNEQFF. CDR3 DNA sequence: TGTGCCAGCAGCCCTACCCAGGAAGTCTCCAATGAGCAGTTCTTC.

This clonotype was recorded at least ten times. The V gene is TRBV7-2, the J gene TRBJ2-5; D may be TRBD1 or TRBD2 (6 bases each). CDR1 and CDR2 (germline): SGHTA, FQGNSA. V lost 10 bases and J 5 bases, leaving 17 bases between the germline ends. This CDR3 has 13 residues. Here the CDR3 DNA reads TGTGCCATCCCCGGGGGCGGTGAGGAGACCCAGTACTTC. Translated, it gives CAIPGGGEETQYF.

Concerning this clonotype: This is likely an artifact of a read error, given a far larger clone one base away. Since no conserved phenylalanine or tryptophan closes the CDR3, a read error is the likely cause. The V call is TRBV5-5, the J call TRBJ1-1; D is unclear. This CDR3 comprises 15 residues. Per the germline V gene, CDR1 is SGHKS and CDR2 is YYEKEE (reference sequence). Trimming stripped 1 base from V and 0 bases from J, with 10 bases between. CDR3 region: CASSLLQKMNTEAFS. The CDR3 DNA reads as TGTGCCAGCAGCTTGCTACAGAAAATGAACACTGAAGCTTTCTCT.

Concerning this clonotype itself: This is likely an artifact of a read error, given a far larger clone one base away. The chain couples TRBV6-1 to TRBJ1-2; D remains unclear. CDR3 size: 16 residues. Germline CDR1 reads MNHNS; CDR2 reads SASEGT. CDR3 DNA: TGTGCCAGCAGTTACGGATCCGGGGAGGGAGGCTATGGCTGCACCTTC. Residues: CASSYGSGEGGYGCTF.

With respect to this clonotype: A single base separates this from a much larger clone, so it may be a read error. This chain connects TRBV12-3 or TRBV12-4 to TRBJ1-5, with D uncertain. The CDR3 is 12 amino acids. Trimming took off 4 bases at V and 7 bases at J, with 8 bases between the two ends. The CDR3 sequence is CASSSAPQPQHF. DNA of the CDR3: TGTGCCAGCAGTTCAGCCCCCCAGCCCCAGCATTTT.

This clonotype showed up many times. V usage is TRBV18 and J usage is TRBJ2-1; weak D call: TRBD2 (5 bases). The CDR3 runs to 15 residues. Trimming removed 2 bases at V and 2 bases at J, with 10 bases between. Germline V gene lookup returns CDR1 KGHSH and CDR2 LQKENI. The CDR3 nucleotides are TGTGCCAGCTCACCAGCGGGCTCCCCCTACAATGAGCAGTTCTTC. Its translation is CASSPAGSPYNEQFF.

This clonotype was counted at least ten times. The chain employs TRBV14 and TRBJ2-2; no clear D. The germline CDR1 and CDR2 sequences are SGHDN and FVKESK. The CDR3 length is 15 residues. Between the trimmed V and J ends, which lost 3 bases and 0 bases, there was a span of 8 bases. The CDR3 DNA follows: TGTGCCAGCAGCCACTTGACACCGAACACCGGGGAGCTGTTTTTT. Protein: CASSHLTPNTGELFF.

V and J are TRBV20-1 and TRBJ2-1; the match to TRBD2 covers 8 bases. V shed 5 bases, J shed 6 bases, and the junction held 12 bases outside the gene matches. Germline V lookup: CDR1 DFQATT, CDR2 SNEGSKA (reference sequence). The CDR3 spans 15 residues. CDR3 coding DNA: TGCAGTGCTGGCCTCACTAGCGGCAGGATCAATGAGCAGTTCTTC. Encoded protein: CSAGLTSGRINEQFF.

There are many counts of this clonotype. V and J are TRBV5-1 and TRBJ2-5; 8 nucleotides agree with TRBD1. The CDR3 is 13 amino acids. The germline V gene encodes CDR1 SGHRS and CDR2 YFSETQ. J lost 4 bases, V lost 7 bases, and 6 bases had no gene match. In DNA, the CDR3 is TGCGCCAGCCGGACAGGGATAGGAGAGACCCAGTACTTC. Residues: CASRTGIGETQYF.

This clonotype was recorded a few times. A much larger clonotype is one base distant, so this may be a read error. The V gene is TRBV12-3 or TRBV12-4, the J gene TRBJ2-4; maybe TRBD1 (6 bases). The CDR3 length is 15 residues. V was cut by 5 bases and J by 4 bases, with 15 bases left in between. The CDR3 DNA sequence: TGTGCCAGCAGTGCTACAGGGATGTCAAAAAACATTCAGTACTTC. This encodes CASSATGMSKNIQYF.

This clonotype showed up many times. V is TRBV10-2 and J is TRBJ2-5, with D perhaps given as TRBD1 or TRBD2 (6 bases each). V dropped 5 bases and J dropped 4 bases, with 14 bases sitting between them. CDR3 length equals 14 residues. Germline V gene sequence: CDR1 WSHSY, CDR2 SAAADI. CDR3 in amino acids: CASSYGGLGETQYF. As DNA, the CDR3 is TGCGCCAGCAGTTATGGGGGGCTGGGAGAGACCCAGTACTTC.